The present T cell receptor (beta chain) was sequenced within a study of blood T cell repertoires in COVID-19. Study information: From the United States, Italy and Spain came samples of acute and convalescent COVID-19. PBMCs, B-cell-depleted T cells, or T cells provided the cDNA or gDNA that made up the material.

Original data processing: Amplification of reference gene primers provided the estimated nucleated cell counts. Method: immunoSEQ multiplex PCR; TCRdb's copy keeps in-frame clones and lacks some. V and J calls and clone size follow that table, whereas D and trimming were derived from the DNA. The sample includes some 160,000 clones, roughly four fifths of them seen just once. Trimming cost V 1 base and J 5 bases; bases outside gene matches: 6. The CDR3 is 15 amino acids. CDR1 and CDR2 (germline): SGHRS, YFSETQ. This clone was seen only once. The sequencing sample was made of peripheral blood. This receptor was obtained from a woman older than 75 with acute or convalescent COVID-19. V is TRBV5-1 and J is TRBJ2-3; 8 nucleotides match TRBD2. The CDR3 DNA reads as TGCGCCAGCAGCTTGTTCCCAGCGGGAGAAGATACGCAGTATTTT. Translation: CASSLFPAGEDTQYF.